This record looks at one T cell receptor (beta chain) sequence and its context. Unfractionated whole blood yielded total RNA, and T cells were not sorted. Germline lookup yields CDR1 MNHEY and CDR2 SVGAGI. This CDR3 spans 18 amino acids. TCRdb re-analyzed the 5' RACE reads; it lists each CDR3 protein once, without DNA. Recorded here are approximately 340,000 distinct CDR3 sequences; the top ten clones represent 2% to 2.5%. This sample was taken from a study of monozygotic twins with inflammatory bowel disease. Sequencing used blood. The chain employs TRBV6-5 and TRBJ2-7. This receptor was taken from a human donor with ulcerative colitis or Crohn's disease, or a healthy co-twin of an affected twin (not recorded which). This CDR3 is CASSYSIGNGKPAYEQYF.